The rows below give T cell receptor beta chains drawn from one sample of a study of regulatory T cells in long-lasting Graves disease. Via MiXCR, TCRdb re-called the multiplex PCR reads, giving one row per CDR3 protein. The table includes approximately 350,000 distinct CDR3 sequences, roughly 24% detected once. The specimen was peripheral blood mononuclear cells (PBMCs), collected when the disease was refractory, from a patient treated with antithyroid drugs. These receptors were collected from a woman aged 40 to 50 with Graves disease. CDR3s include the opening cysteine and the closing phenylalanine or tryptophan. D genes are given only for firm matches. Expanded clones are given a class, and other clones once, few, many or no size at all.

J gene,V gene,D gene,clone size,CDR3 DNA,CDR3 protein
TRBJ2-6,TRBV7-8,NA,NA,TGTGCCAGCAGCTTACGGGGGACAGCTGGGGCCAACGTCCTGACTTTC,CASSLRGTAGANVLTF
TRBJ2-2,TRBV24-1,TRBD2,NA,TGTGCCACCAGTGATTTGCCCCTAGCGGATAACACCGGGGAGCTGTTTTTT,CATSDLPLADNTGELFF
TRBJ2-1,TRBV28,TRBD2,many,TGTGCCAGCAGTTCCCCCGGGACTAGCTACAATGAGCATTTCTTC,CASSSPGTSYNEHFF
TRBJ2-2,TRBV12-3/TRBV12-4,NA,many,TGTGCCAGCAGTTTGGGGGGGCTGGGCACCGGGGAGCTGTTTTTT,CASSLGGLGTGELFF
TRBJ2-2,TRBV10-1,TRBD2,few,TGCGCCAGCAGTGGTCGTCGAGCGGGAAACACCGGGGAGCTGTTTTTT,CASSGRRAGNTGELFF
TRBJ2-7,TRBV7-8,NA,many,TGTGCCAGCAGCTGGGACCCCGGCTCTAGCGAGCAGTACTTC,CASSWDPGSSEQYF
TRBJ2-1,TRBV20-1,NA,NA,TGCAGTGCAAACAACTTCCGTACGAGACCGGGGGACTACAATGAGCAGTTCTTC,CSANNFRTRPGDYNEQFF
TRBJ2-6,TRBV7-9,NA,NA,TGTGCCAGCAGCCGATGGGTGGCAGGGGCCAACGTCCTGACTTTC,CASSRWVAGANVLTF
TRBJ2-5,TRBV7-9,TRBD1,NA,TGTGCCAGCAGCCGCAGGGGGCGGGAGACCCAGTACTTC,CASSRRGRETQYF
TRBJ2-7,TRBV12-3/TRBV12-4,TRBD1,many,TGTGCCAGCAGGAGACAGGGTGGGCCCTACGAGCAGTACTTC,CASRRQGGPYEQYF
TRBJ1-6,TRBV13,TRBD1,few,TGTGCCAGCAGCCGACAGGGCTCCTATAATTCACCCCTCCACTTT,CASSRQGSYNSPLHF
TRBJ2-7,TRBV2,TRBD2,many,TGTGCCAGCAGTTCTTCTAGCGGATTCACCTACGAGCAGTACTTC,CASSSSSGFTYEQYF
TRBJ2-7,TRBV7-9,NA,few,TGTGCCAGCAGCTTAGCGCAGGGATTCGAGCAGTACTTC,CASSLAQGFEQYF
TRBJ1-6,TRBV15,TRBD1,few,TGTGCCACCAGCGGGCCGGGACAGGGGGCCAGCTCCTATAATTCACCCCTCCACTTT,CATSGPGQGASSYNSPLHF
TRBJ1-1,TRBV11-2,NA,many,TGTGCCAGCAGCTCTCAGGGACAAGCTTTCTTT,CASSSQGQAFF